This T cell receptor beta chain came from a study of T-cell reconstitution after alpha-beta-depleted transplantation in children (dated by TCRdb to between 2015 and 2016). Some background on the complete study: T-cell immune reconstitution after TCRalphabeta/CD19-depleted allogeneic hematopoietic cell transplantation in children was quantitatively tracked in the study by means of TCR repertoire profiling. Summary of the overall study and its limitations: In some patients, the high TCRbeta diversity seen at day 60 was put down to recipient T cells and intrathymic progenitors that had survived conditioning. Hyperexpanded clone frequencies declined over subsequent months; after one year, T-cell counts and TCRbeta diversity were mostly attributed to newly produced T cells. The apparently early recovery of alphabetaT-cell counts about two months after transplant reportedly depended on only several hundred rapidly expanded clones that came from non-depleted graft cells.

The library was produced with PCR. Sequencing used an Illumina HiSeq 2500. TCR libraries were prepared with molecular barcoding, using unique molecular identifiers to normalize TCRbeta repertoire quantification. Using fastp trimming at Q25 and MiXCR clonotype assembly, TCRdb reanalyzed the public sequencing data and kept in-frame beta chains. CDR3 protein duplicates are merged, each entry listing the most common genes and DNA. This sample has around 490,000 distinct CDR3 sequences in its table, and approximately 10% of those were observed once. The top ten hold around 15% of the sample. Per the germline V gene (reference sequence), SGHKS is the CDR1 and YYEKEE is the CDR2. Reading from cysteine to phenylalanine, the CDR3 counts 12 amino acids. Only the CDR3 DNA stays, 36 bases, in frame from base 1. The V end loses 4 bases and the J end loses 4 bases, and a stretch of 9 bases separates them. Sample treatment or condition, as interpreted from the label and publication: allogeneic hematopoietic cell transplantation with graft depleted of TCRalphabeta T cells and CD19 B cells. Transplant recipients were children who received TCRalphabeta/CD19-depleted allogeneic hematopoietic cell grafts.

In its sample, this clonotype was seen many times. The antigen it recognizes is unknown. The sample holds no much larger clone one base away, and base qualities are not on file. The sequence was obtained from a female patient aged 2-15 years who had a stem cell transplant for aplastic anemia, so the T cells may come from the graft donor. This chain joins TRBV5-5 to TRBJ2-7, with the D gene not confidently named. This specimen was PBMCs, mostly from graft donor cells, taken 180 days after TCRalphabeta/CD19-depleted stem cell transplant. In nucleotides, the sequence is TGTGCCAGCAGCCAGGTCCCTTACGAGCAGTACTTC. Translated, it reads CASSQVPYEQYF.